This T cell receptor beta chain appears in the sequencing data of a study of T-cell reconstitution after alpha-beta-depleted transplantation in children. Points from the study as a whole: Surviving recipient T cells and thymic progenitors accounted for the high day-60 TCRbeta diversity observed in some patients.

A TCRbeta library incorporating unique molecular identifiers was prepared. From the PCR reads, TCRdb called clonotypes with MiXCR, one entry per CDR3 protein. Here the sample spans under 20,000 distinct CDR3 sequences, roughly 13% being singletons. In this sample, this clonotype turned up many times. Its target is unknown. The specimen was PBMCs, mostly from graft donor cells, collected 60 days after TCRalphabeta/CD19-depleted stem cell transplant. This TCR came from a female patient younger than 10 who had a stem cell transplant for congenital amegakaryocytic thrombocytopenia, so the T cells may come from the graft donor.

CDR3: CSANPGNVNIQYF. CDR3 nucleotide sequence: TGCAGTGCTAATCCCGGAAATGTGAACATTCAGTACTTC. This sequence joins TRBV20-1 and TRBJ2-4; no firm D call. From germline, CDR1 is DFQATT and CDR2 SNEGSKA (reference sequence). Trimming left V 4 bases short and J 7 bases short, with 14 bases between. CDR3 size: 13 residues.